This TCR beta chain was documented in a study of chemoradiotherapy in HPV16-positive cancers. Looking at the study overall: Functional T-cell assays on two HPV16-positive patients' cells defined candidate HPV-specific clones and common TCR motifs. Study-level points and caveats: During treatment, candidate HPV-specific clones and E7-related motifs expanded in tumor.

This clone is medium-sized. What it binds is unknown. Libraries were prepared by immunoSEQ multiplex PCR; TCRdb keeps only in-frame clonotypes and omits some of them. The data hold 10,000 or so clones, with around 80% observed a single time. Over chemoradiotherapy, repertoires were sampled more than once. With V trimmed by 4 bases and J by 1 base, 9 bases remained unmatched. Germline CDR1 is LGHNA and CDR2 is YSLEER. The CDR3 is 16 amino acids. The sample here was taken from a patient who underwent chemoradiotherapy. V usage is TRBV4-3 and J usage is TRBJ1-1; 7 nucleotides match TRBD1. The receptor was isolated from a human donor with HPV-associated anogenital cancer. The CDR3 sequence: CASSPTGGGANTEAFF. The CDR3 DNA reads TGCGCCAGCAGCCCGACCGGAGGGGGCGCGAACACTGAAGCTTTCTTT.